These T cell receptor beta chains were read from a single sample in a study of cytomegalovirus exposure and HLA in healthy donors. Produced via immunoSEQ multiplex PCR; TCRdb's table is partial and in-frame only. The sample consists of around 130,000 clones, approximately 82% of them appearing once. Sequences were obtained from PBMCs. All receptors derive from a man aged 50 or older in good health and CMV-seronegative. Each CDR3 is given with its conserved first and last residue. The order of the fields is J gene, D gene, clone size, V gene, CDR3 protein, CDR3 DNA. A D gene is named only where the DNA matches it firmly. The size field is filled for only some rows; it gives once, few, many or a size class.

TRBJ2-5 | TRBD2 | NA | TRBV19 | CASSIDLAGDQETQYF | TGTGCCAGTAGTATAGATCTAGCGGGGGACCAAGAGACCCAGTACTTC
TRBJ2-4 | TRBD1 | once | TRBV7-6 | CASSSYRGSAKNIQYF | TGTGCCAGCAGCTCCTACAGGGGCTCAGCCAAAAACATTCAGTACTTC
TRBJ1-2 | NA | NA | TRBV29-1 | CRGGDGYTF | TGCAGGGGAGGGGATGGCTACACCTTC
TRBJ2-5 | TRBD2 | NA | TRBV18 | CASSPRTSVETQYF | TGTGCCAGCTCACCACGGACTAGCGTCGAGACCCAGTACTTC
TRBJ1-2 | NA | NA | TRBV10-3 | CAISEQQSVYTF | TGTGCCATCAGTGAGCAACAGTCGGTCTACACCTTC
TRBJ2-1 | TRBD2 | NA | TRBV5-4 | CASSLLGRLAGGRDNEQFF | TGTGCCAGCAGCTTGTTAGGGCGGCTAGCGGGGGGCCGCGACAATGAGCAGTTCTTC
TRBJ1-1 | NA | NA | TRBV5-1 | CASSLLRRSNTEAFF | TGCGCCAGCAGCTTATTGCGGAGGAGTAACACTGAAGCTTTCTTT
TRBJ1-5 | NA | once | TRBV7-2 | CASSLPGQLNQPQHF | TGTGCCAGCAGCCTCCCGGGACAACTAAATCAGCCCCAGCATTTT
TRBJ1-5 | TRBD1 | NA | TRBV6-1 | CASFDRGHQPQHF | TGTGCCAGCTTCGACAGGGGGCACCAGCCCCAGCATTTT
TRBJ2-3 | NA | NA | TRBV7-3 | CASSSQAGSSTDTQYF | TGTGCCAGCAGCTCCCAGGCGGGGTCTAGCACAGATACGCAGTATTTT
TRBJ1-4 | TRBD1 | NA | TRBV11-2 | CASSYTGTGGEKLFF | TGTGCCAGCAGCTATACCGGGACAGGGGGTGAAAAACTGTTTTTT
TRBJ2-7 | NA | once | TRBV7-2 | CASSLAQVKREQYF | TGTGCCAGCAGCTTAGCACAGGTGAAGCGAGAGCAGTACTTC
TRBJ1-2 | NA | once | TRBV15 | CATSRDAPGIMGYTF | TGTGCCACCAGCAGAGATGCGCCGGGTATAATGGGCTACACCTTC
TRBJ2-3 | NA | once | TRBV6-4 | CASSERLADTDTQYF | TGTGCCAGCAGTGAGCGGCTAGCAGATACAGATACGCAGTATTTT
TRBJ2-3 | NA | NA | TRBV11-3 | CASSSPRETDTQYF | TGTGCCAGCAGCTCTCCCAGGGAAACAGATACGCAGTATTTT
TRBJ2-1 | TRBD2 | NA | TRBV7-9 | CASSPKLAGGNEQFF | TGTGCCAGCAGCCCCAAACTAGCGGGGGGGAATGAGCAGTTCTTC
TRBJ2-7 | NA | once | TRBV4-1 | CASSPRPGAYEQYF | TGCGCCAGCAGCCCTCGACCAGGGGCCTACGAGCAGTACTTC
TRBJ1-5 | NA | NA | TRBV6-6 | CATPRRGREVQPQHF | TGTGCTACCCCCCGAAGGGGCAGGGAGGTCCAGCCCCAGCATTTT
TRBJ1-6 | NA | NA | TRBV5-1 | CASSLQGLSNSPLHF | TGCGCCAGCAGCTTGCAGGGTTTAAGTAATTCACCCCTCCACTTT
TRBJ2-2 | NA | NA | TRBV6-1 | CASSEGLASGELFF | TGTGCCAGCAGTGAGGGACTTGCCTCCGGGGAGCTGTTTTTT
TRBJ1-5 | NA | NA | TRBV23-1 | CASSQSTYRVAPYQPQHF | TGCGCCAGCAGTCAATCGACCTACAGGGTGGCCCCCTATCAGCCCCAGCATTTT
TRBJ2-2 | TRBD1 | NA | TRBV5-1 | CASSETGGYTGELFF | TGCGCCAGCAGCGAAACAGGGGGCTACACCGGGGAGCTGTTTTTT
TRBJ2-5 | TRBD2 | once | TRBV4-1 | CASSQDRLAGAQYF | TGCGCCAGCAGCCAAGATAGGCTAGCGGGGGCCCAGTACTTC
TRBJ1-3 | NA | NA | TRBV5-8 | CASSLELRTVDTIYF | TGTGCCAGCAGCTTGGAGCTGAGGACAGTAGACACCATATATTTT
TRBJ1-3 | TRBD1 | NA | TRBV27 | CASRRGGAGNTIYF | TGTGCCAGCAGGAGAGGGGGCGCGGGAAACACCATATATTTT
TRBJ2-5 | NA | few | TRBV6-1 | CASSEDKHPQETQYF | TGTGCCAGCAGCGAGGACAAACACCCACAAGAGACCCAGTACTTC
TRBJ2-2 | NA | NA | TRBV2 | CASSAQGNTGELFF | TGTGCCAGCAGTGCACAGGGTAACACCGGGGAGCTGTTTTTT
TRBJ1-5 | NA | NA | TRBV7-8 | CASSLHEEGLSNQPQHF | TGTGCCAGCAGCTTACACGAGGAGGGACTTAGCAATCAGCCCCAGCATTTT
TRBJ2-7 | NA | NA | TRBV5-8 | CASSKTGYSYEQYF | TGTGCCAGCAGCAAAACAGGTTATTCCTACGAGCAGTACTTC
TRBJ1-4 | NA | NA | TRBV18 | CASSPSDTRKLFF | TGTGCCAGCTCACCCTCTGACACCCGAAAACTGTTTTTT
TRBJ2-3 | NA | NA | TRBV7-8 | CASSPRNAVSDTQYF | TGTGCCAGCAGCCCGCGGAACGCCGTTTCAGATACGCAGTATTTT
TRBJ2-1 | TRBD1 | NA | TRBV29-1 | CSVYGQGTGEQFF | TGCAGCGTCTACGGACAGGGAACGGGGGAGCAGTTCTTC
TRBJ2-2 | NA | NA | TRBV5-4 | CASSPTVQGPNTGELFF | TGTGCCAGCAGCCCCACTGTTCAGGGTCCGAACACCGGGGAGCTGTTTTTT
TRBJ1-2 | TRBD1 | NA | TRBV6-1 | CASSVRDRDATF | TGTGCCAGCAGTGTCCGGGACAGGGACGCAACCTTC
TRBJ2-1 | TRBD2 | NA | TRBV5-4 | CASSLVASGGAQFF | TGTGCCAGCAGCTTGGTGGCTAGCGGGGGGGCACAGTTCTTC
TRBJ1-1 | NA | NA | TRBV2 | CATQQGPNLEAFF | TGTGCCACCCAACAGGGACCTAATCTTGAAGCTTTCTTT
TRBJ1-2 | NA | NA | TRBV30 | CAWSDRVSTLYANYGYTF | TGTGCCTGGAGTGACAGGGTTTCCACCTTGTATGCTAACTATGGCTACACCTTC
TRBJ1-2 | NA | NA | TRBV4-1 | CASSQGSRAYGYTF | TGCGCCAGCAGCCAAGGGTCGAGGGCCTATGGCTACACCTTC
TRBJ1-1 | NA | NA | TRBV7-3 | CASSPYSPGQNTEAFF | TGTGCCAGCAGTCCTTACTCACCGGGACAAAACACTGAAGCTTTCTTT
TRBJ2-1 | TRBD2 | once | TRBV4-1 | CASSLKGWEGPSSYNEQFF | TGCGCCAGCAGCCTTAAAGGCTGGGAGGGGCCTAGCTCCTACAATGAGCAGTTCTTC
TRBJ2-1 | TRBD1 | few | TRBV11-3 | CASSSGQGYNEQFF | TGTGCCAGCAGCTCGGGACAGGGATACAATGAGCAGTTCTTC
TRBJ1-2 | NA | NA | TRBV27 | CASSRGNGYTF | TGTGCCAGCAGTAGGGGGAATGGCTACACCTTC
TRBJ2-7 | NA | NA | TRBV7-2 | CASSPIGDWSSYEQYF | TGTGCCAGCAGCCCCATCGGTGACTGGAGCTCCTACGAGCAGTACTTC
TRBJ1-4 | NA | NA | TRBV7-9 | CASSLMDLGATNEKLFF | TGTGCCAGCAGCTTAATGGACCTCGGGGCAACTAATGAAAAACTGTTTTTT
TRBJ2-1 | TRBD2 | NA | TRBV4-3 | CASSQAERGPLDEQFF | TGCGCCAGCAGCCAAGCGGAGCGGGGGCCTTTGGATGAGCAGTTCTTC
TRBJ2-7 | NA | once | TRBV6-5 | CASSLTGLRTYEQYF | TGTGCCAGCAGTTTGACAGGCCTTCGTACCTACGAGCAGTACTTC
TRBJ2-5 | NA | NA | TRBV15 | CATSRDPRETQYF | TGTGCCACCAGCAGAGATCCTAGGGAGACCCAGTACTTC
TRBJ1-2 | NA | NA | TRBV7-2 | CASSFGRALTINYGYTF | TGTGCCAGCAGCTTCGGGAGGGCGCTAACAATCAACTATGGCTACACCTTC
TRBJ1-1 | NA | NA | TRBV2 | CASSVQGSDTEAFF | TGTGCCAGCAGCGTACAGGGCTCTGACACTGAAGCTTTCTTT
TRBJ1-1 | TRBD1 | few | TRBV6-6 | CASSYLTGAEAFF | TGTGCCAGCAGTTACCTCACAGGGGCTGAAGCTTTCTTT
TRBJ1-3 | TRBD1 | NA | TRBV25-1 | CASSASGTGWHTIYF | TGTGCCAGCAGTGCCTCCGGGACAGGGTGGCACACCATATATTTT
TRBJ2-3 | NA | NA | TRBV13 | CASSLAGSTDTQYF | TGTGCCAGCAGCTTAGCGGGGAGCACAGATACGCAGTATTTT
TRBJ1-5 | NA | NA | TRBV7-8 | CASSFWGESNQPQHF | TGTGCCAGCAGCTTTTGGGGGGAGAGCAATCAGCCCCAGCATTTT
TRBJ2-1 | TRBD1 | NA | TRBV11-2 | CASSSLQGARRNEQFF | TGTGCCAGCAGCTCTTTACAGGGGGCGCGGAGGAATGAGCAGTTCTTC
TRBJ1-2 | TRBD1 | NA | TRBV7-2 | CASSLRTGPHNSYGYTF | TGTGCCAGCAGCTTAAGGACAGGGCCGCACAATTCCTATGGCTACACCTTC
TRBJ1-2 | NA | once | TRBV6-1 | CASRVGSGAGYTF | TGTGCCAGCAGGGTGGGATCGGGAGCCGGCTACACCTTC
TRBJ2-1 | TRBD1 | NA | TRBV13 | CASSAQGVLFNEQFF | TGTGCCAGCAGCGCACAGGGGGTGCTTTTCAATGAGCAGTTCTTC
TRBJ1-1 | NA | NA | TRBV30 | CAWSVTVMNTEAFF | TGTGCCTGGAGTGTTACGGTGATGAACACTGAAGCTTTCTTT
TRBJ2-5 | TRBD2 | NA | TRBV5-4 | CASSFSITSGAETQYF | TGTGCCAGCAGCTTTAGCATCACTAGCGGGGCAGAGACCCAGTACTTC